One and the same sample provided the 29 T cell receptor beta chains below, sequenced in a study of T cells in women clearing cervical HPV infection. Clones were sequenced by immunoSEQ multiplex PCR, and TCRdb holds only the in-frame ones, with some missing. Its table lists under 45,000 clones. Specimen: blood buffy coat. The receptors shown here come from a woman between 18 and 75 years old with a cervical HPV16 infection that either progressed to CIN3+ or cleared (not recorded which).

A word on this clone: The read ends 3 residues shy of where the CDR3 ends; the end is completed using the germline J gene. The chain links TRBV19 to TRBJ2-2; 13 nucleotides agree with TRBD2. V was clipped by 9 bases and J by 5 bases; unmatched bases: 9. Germline CDR1 reads LNHDA; CDR2 reads SQIVND (reference sequence). The CDR3 has 16 amino acids. The CDR3: CASQPLAGGPTGELFF. The DNA read from the CDR3 is TGTGCCAGCCAACCACTAGCGGGGGGGCCAACCGGGGAG.

On this clone itself: The missing CDR3 end, 3 residues past where the read stops, is filled in from the germline J gene. The chain is built from TRBV5-4 and TRBJ2-5; unclear D gene. This CDR3 spans 11 amino acids. CDR1 and CDR2 (germline): SGHNT, YYREEE (reference sequence). V was trimmed by 4 bases and J by 3 bases, leaving 4 bases between them. CDR3: CASSREETQYF. CDR3 bases read: TGTGCCAGCAGCAGGGAAGAGACC.

On this clone itself: The read ends 3 residues before the CDR3 terminus; that terminus is restored from the germline J gene. V and J are TRBV6-1 and TRBJ1-5; tentatively, D is TRBD1 (5 bases). Germline assignment: CDR1 MNHNS and CDR2 SASEGT. CDR3 length equals 14 residues. Trimming left V 4 bases short and J 5 bases short, with 12 bases between. The CDR3: CASSGGDGHQPQHF. The sequenced part of the CDR3 DNA is TGTGCCAGCAGTGGGGGGGATGGACATCAGCCC.

The sequenced part of the CDR3 DNA is TGTGCCAGCATCGGACAGGGAAGGGATCAGCCC. This sequence encodes CASIGQGRDQP. The entire CDR3 is CASIGQGRDQPQHF. V usage is TRBV12-3 or TRBV12-4 and J usage is TRBJ1-5; 8 bases are shared with TRBD1. The CDR3 end lies 3 residues beyond the end of the read and is filled in from the germline J gene. The CDR3 is made up of 14 amino acids. The trim removed 7 bases at V and 5 bases at J, leaving 7 bases unmatched.

On this clone itself: The read ends 3 residues shy of where the CDR3 ends; the end is completed using the germline J gene. The V call is TRBV29-1, the J call TRBJ2-1; 10 bases map to TRBD2. Germline V lookup: CDR1 SQVTM, CDR2 ANQGSEA. V lost 5 bases and J lost 9; bases outside the gene matches: 7. The CDR3 length is 13 residues. CDR3 residues: CSVRAGGRFEQFF. The part of the CDR3 DNA that was read is TGCAGCGTTCGAGCGGGGGGGCGTTTTGAG.

As to this clone: The read stops 3 residues short of the end of the CDR3; the missing end is completed from the germline J gene. The V gene is TRBV19, the J gene TRBJ1-1; D uncertain. This CDR3 is 12 amino acids long. Germline V gene sequence: CDR1 LNHDA, CDR2 SQIVND (reference sequence). Trimming pared 5 bases from V and 7 bases from J, leaving 11 bases between. Here the CDR3 reads CASSLRFNEAFF. The sequenced CDR3 bases are TGTGCCAGTAGTCTACGGTTTAATGAA. The whole variable domain, remainder taken from reference TRBV19 and TRBJ1-1, is DGGITQSPKYLFRKEGQNVTLSCEQNLNHDAMYWYRQDPGQGLRLIYYSQIVNDFQKGDIAEGYSVSREKKESFPLTVTSAQKNPTAFYLCASSLRFNEAFFGQGTRLTVV.

As concerns this clone: The sequenced fragment ends 3 residues before the CDR3 boundary, so the rest is inferred from the germline J gene. This chain uses TRBV19 with TRBJ2-3, with a tentative D call TRBD1 (5 bases). Per germline, CDR1 LNHDA and CDR2 SQIVND (reference sequence). Trimming stripped 6 bases from V and 2 bases from J, with 12 bases between. The CDR3 sequence is 14 residues long. The CDR3 region is CASSLFGATDTQYF. Partial CDR3 DNA: TGTGCCAGTAGCCTGTTTGGGGCCACAGATACG. Using reference TRBV19 and TRBJ2-3 for the parts outside the CDR3, the full variable domain is DGGITQSPKYLFRKEGQNVTLSCEQNLNHDAMYWYRQDPGQGLRLIYYSQIVNDFQKGDIAEGYSVSREKKESFPLTVTSAQKNPTAFYLCASSLFGATDTQYFGPGTRLTVL.

Comment on this clone: The CDR3 end is not reached by the read, which stops 3 residues before it; the germline J gene fills it in. The gene calls are TRBV20-1 and TRBJ2-7; 10 bases line up with TRBD1. Per germline, CDR1 DFQATT and CDR2 SNEGSKA (reference sequence). This CDR3 spans 14 amino acids. V trimming: 0 bases; J trimming: 5 bases; junction bases outside the gene matches: 4. The CDR3 region is CSAREGQGFNEQYF. The CDR3 bases that were read are TGCAGTGCTAGAGAGGGACAGGGGTTCAACGAG.

Details on this clone: The read ends 3 residues before the CDR3 terminus; that terminus is restored from the germline J gene. V and J are TRBV7-9 and TRBJ1-6; TRBD1 might be the D (6 bases). The CDR3 sequence is 15 residues long. V was cut by 7 bases and J by 8 bases, with 18 bases left in between. The germline CDR1 and CDR2 sequences are SEHNR and FQNEAQ (reference sequence). CDR3 DNA (partial): TGTGCCAGCACCCAGGGGTCAATTAATGATTCACCC. Translated, it gives CASTQGSINDSP. The entire CDR3 sequence reads CASTQGSINDSPLHF. Based on the CDR3 plus reference TRBV7-9 and TRBJ1-6, the full variable domain is DTGVSQNPRHKITKRGQNVTFRCDPISEHNRLYWYRQTLGQGPEFLTYFQNEAQLEKSRLLSDRFSAERPKGSFSTLEIQRTEQGDSAMYLCASTQGSINDSPLHFGNGTRLTVT.

On this clone itself: With the read ending 3 residues before the CDR3 end, the germline J gene is used to fill in that end. The gene calls are TRBV7-9 and TRBJ2-1; no clear D. With 3 bases removed from V and 9 bases from J, the gap between germline ends came to 12 bases. Germline values: CDR1 SEHNR, CDR2 FQNEAQ (reference sequence). This CDR3 region has 13 residues. CDR3 DNA, as far as it was read: TGTGCCAGCAGCTTCGCCATTACTATTGAG. Translated, it gives CASSFAITIE. The full-length CDR3 reads as CASSFAITIEQFF.

The sequenced part of the CDR3 DNA is TGTGCCAGCAGTGATTGGGACAGGGACGGGGAG. Its protein is CASSDWDRDGE. The full-length CDR3 reads as CASSDWDRDGELFF. The chain carries TRBV2 and TRBJ2-2; TRBD1 matches 9 bases. The sequenced fragment ends 3 residues before the CDR3 boundary, so the rest is inferred from the germline J gene. Germline CDR1 reads SNHLY; CDR2 reads FYNNEI. This CDR3 comprises 14 residues. Losses at the gene ends were 3 bases for V and 7 bases for J; bases not matched to a gene: 3.

A remark on this clone: The CDR3 goes on 3 residues after the read ends, and that part is filled in from the germline J gene. This rearrangement joins TRBV2 to TRBJ2-7; D perhaps matches TRBD1 (5 bases). The CDR3 length is 12 residues. The V end was cut by 7 bases, the J end by 3 bases, with 10 bases between. The germline gives CDR1 SNHLY, CDR2 FYNNEI. The covered CDR3 bases are TGTGCCAGCACCGAAGACAGCTACGAG. Protein: CASTEDSYE. The CDR3 in its entirety is CASTEDSYEQYF.

Concerning this clone: The sequenced fragment ends 3 residues before the CDR3 boundary, so the rest is inferred from the germline J gene. This chain connects TRBV18 to TRBJ1-4; the match to TRBD1 covers 7 bases. This CDR3 is built from 13 residues. Germline-derived CDR1 and CDR2 are KGHSH and LQKENI. The V segment lost 3 bases and the J segment 8 bases; nucleotides outside the gene matches: 3. Partial CDR3 DNA: TGTGCCAGCTCACCGACAGGGATCGAAAAA. This sequence encodes CASSPTGIEK. The full CDR3 protein reads CASSPTGIEKLFF.

As concerns this clone: The read ends 3 residues shy of where the CDR3 ends; the end is completed using the germline J gene. The rearrangement joins TRBV2 to TRBJ2-1; 9 bases fit TRBD1. V dropped 4 bases and J dropped 3; count of bases not matched to a gene: 1. This CDR3 is 14 amino acids long. Germline CDR1 and CDR2: SNHLY and FYNNEI. The chain's CDR3 is CASSGTGDYNEQFF. The DNA read from the CDR3 is TGTGCCAGCAGTGGGACAGGGGACTACAATGAG.

Worth noting for this clone: The read stops 3 residues short of the end of the CDR3; the missing end is completed from the germline J gene. The chain recombines TRBV5-1 with TRBJ1-5; 7 nucleotides align to TRBD1. Looked up from germline, CDR1 is SGHRS and CDR2 is YFSETQ. V was clipped by 4 bases and J by 7 bases; unmatched bases: 5. The CDR3 sequence is 13 residues long. The CDR3 bases that were read are TGCGCCAGCAGCCCCAGGGGGGAGCAGCCC. It specifies CASSPRGEQP. The entire CDR3 protein is CASSPRGEQPQHF.

CDR3 region: CASSSPTAATGGNTIYF. The CDR3 bases that were read are TGTGCCAGCAGCTCCCCGACAGCAGCGACCGGTGGAAACACC. This chain joins TRBV7-3 and TRBJ1-3, with D perhaps matching TRBD1 (5 bases). The CDR3 goes on 3 residues after the read ends, and that part is filled in from the germline J gene. Germline V gene data show CDR1 as SGHTA and CDR2 as FQGTGA. The length of the CDR3 is 17 residues. Deletions cut 4 bases from V and 3 bases from J, with 19 bases between.

To note about this clone: The missing CDR3 end, 3 residues past where the read stops, is filled in from the germline J gene. The V call is TRBV19, the J call TRBJ1-1; D possibly corresponds to TRBD1 (6 bases). CDR3 size: 13 residues. In germline, CDR1 is LNHDA, CDR2 SQIVND (reference sequence). V lost 5 bases, J lost 2 bases, and 9 bases lay in between. This chain's CDR3 is CASSYRDNTEAFF. CDR3 DNA, as far as it was read: TGTGCCAGTAGTTACAGGGACAACACTGAA.

With respect to this clone: The CDR3 goes on 3 residues after the read ends, and that part is filled in from the germline J gene. This chain uses TRBV14 with TRBJ2-5; TRBD2 aligns across 7 bases. Looked up from germline, CDR1 is SGHDN and CDR2 is FVKESK. The CDR3 spans 15 residues. V shed 3 bases and J 7 bases; nucleotides not matched to a gene: 11. The CDR3: CASSQWTREEGTQYF. The sequenced CDR3 bases are TGTGCCAGCAGCCAGTGGACTAGGGAGGAGGGGACC.

Comment on this clone: The read halts 3 residues ahead of the CDR3 end, with the missing end drawn from the germline J gene. The chain combines TRBV6-1 with TRBJ1-2; a weak D match, TRBD1 (5 bases). The CDR3 loop spans 17 amino acids. Trimming took off 1 base at V and 5 bases at J, with 20 bases between the two ends. Looked up from germline, CDR1 is MNHNS and CDR2 is SASEGT. CDR3: CASSEVSGPGGTYGYTF. CDR3 bases read: TGTGCCAGCAGTGAAGTTTCAGGCCCCGGGGGGACGTATGGC.

With regard to this clone: The read terminates 3 residues before the CDR3 end, so the remaining end is supplied by the germline J gene. The rearrangement links TRBV7-6 to TRBJ1-2; a weak D match, TRBD1 (6 bases). There are 15 residues in the CDR3. Trimming left V 1 base short and J 7 bases short, with 16 bases between. CDR1 SGHVS and CDR2 FNYEAQ come from the germline V gene. The CDR3 bases that were read are TGTGCCAGCAGCTTAGAACTACAGGGTTTGAGTGGC. Amino acids: CASSLELQGLSG. The whole CDR3 protein reads CASSLELQGLSGYTF.

Worth noting for this clone: The CDR3 goes on 3 residues after the read ends, and that part is filled in from the germline J gene. This chain joins TRBV20-1 and TRBJ1-2; the match to TRBD1 covers 9 bases. CDR3 length equals 13 residues. Germline V gene sequence: CDR1 DFQATT, CDR2 SNEGSKA (reference sequence). The CDR3: CSAGTGTGYGYTF. The DNA read from the CDR3 is TGCAGTGCGGGAACCGGGACAGGGTACGGC.

To note about this clone: Coverage ceases 3 residues before the CDR3 finishes, and the germline J gene fills in the end. The sample has other DNA sequences that encode this CDR3 too. The chain employs TRBV10-2 and TRBJ2-6; D uncertain. CDR1 is WSHSY and CDR2 is SAAADI in the germline V gene. Trimming took 4 bases from V and 0 from J, leaving 10 bases between them. This CDR3 is built from 16 residues. The CDR3 here is CASSVGGGSGANVLTF. Partial CDR3 DNA: TGCGCCAGCAGTGTAGGCGGCGGCTCTGGGGCCAACGTC.

As to this clone: Read coverage stops 3 residues before the CDR3 terminus; the germline J gene supplies the remainder. This chain uses TRBV15 with TRBJ1-2; no firm D call. V was trimmed by 3 bases and J by 7 bases, leaving 9 bases between them. This CDR3 is built from 12 residues. The germline V gene encodes CDR1 LNHNV and CDR2 YYDKDF (reference sequence). The CDR3 region is CATSSSGGGYTF. Incomplete CDR3 DNA: TGTGCCACCAGCAGTAGCGGCGGTGGC.

On this clone: The missing CDR3 end, 3 residues past where the read stops, is filled in from the germline J gene. This rearrangement joins TRBV19 to TRBJ1-2, with 7 bases matching TRBD1. The trim removed 5 bases at V and 0 bases at J, leaving 6 bases unmatched. CDR1 LNHDA and CDR2 SQIVND come from the germline V gene (reference sequence). This CDR3 is built from 15 residues. CDR3 DNA, as far as it was read: TGTGCCAGTAGTCCGGGGACAGTCGCTAACTATGGC. Protein sequence: CASSPGTVANYG. The full CDR3 sequence reads CASSPGTVANYGYTF. Full variable domain (missing parts from reference TRBV19 and TRBJ1-2): DGGITQSPKYLFRKEGQNVTLSCEQNLNHDAMYWYRQDPGQGLRLIYYSQIVNDFQKGDIAEGYSVSREKKESFPLTVTSAQKNPTAFYLCASSPGTVANYGYTFGSGTRLTVV.

For this clone: The read ends 3 residues shy of where the CDR3 ends; the end is completed using the germline J gene. V and J are TRBV5-1 and TRBJ1-2, with D possibly matching TRBD1 (5 bases). CDR1 and CDR2 (germline): SGHRS, YFSETQ. This CDR3 contains 15 residues. Trimming removed 0 bases from V and 5 bases from J, with 14 bases in between. Partial CDR3 DNA: TGCGCCAGCAGCTTGGCCGGGAATGACAGATATGGC. The encoded protein is CASSLAGNDRYG. The full CDR3 sequence reads CASSLAGNDRYGYTF.

Remarks on this clone: The CDR3 extends 3 residues past the end of the read, so its final part is completed from the germline J gene. The chain couples TRBV2 to TRBJ1-1; TRBD1 matches 7 bases. Germline V gives CDR1 SNHLY, CDR2 FYNNEI. The CDR3 runs 13 residues. J was trimmed by 2 bases and V by 6 bases; bases with no gene match: 3. The CDR3 DNA, read in part, is TGTGCCAGCAGGTGGGACAGTAACACTGAA. It yields the protein CASRWDSNTE. The entire CDR3 sequence reads CASRWDSNTEAFF.

Concerning this clone itself: Sequencing ends 3 residues short of the CDR3 end; the germline J gene provides the rest. V and J are TRBV7-8 and TRBJ2-4, with 9 positions matching TRBD1. This CDR3 comprises 16 residues. Germline CDR1 and CDR2: SGHVS and FQNEAQ. Partial CDR3 DNA: TGTGCCAGCAGCTTAGGCGGACAGGGGTTCCATCAGCCT. This sequence encodes CASSLGGQGFHQP. In full, the CDR3 is CASSLGGQGFHQPQYF. Based on the CDR3 plus reference TRBV7-8 and TRBJ2-4, the full variable domain is GAGVSQSPRYKVAKRGQDVALRCDPISGHVSLFWYQQALGQGPEFLTYFQNEAQLDKSGLPSDRFFAERPEGSVSTLKIQRTQQEDSAVYLCASSLGGQGFHQPQYFGAGTRLSVL.

A note on this clone: The CDR3 is cut off 3 residues early in the read; its end comes from the germline J gene. The V call is TRBV5-6, the J call TRBJ1-3, with D perhaps matching TRBD1 (6 bases). Trimming pared 1 base from V and 4 bases from J, leaving 9 bases between. The CDR3 consists of 14 residues. In germline, CDR1 is SGHDT, CDR2 YYEEEE. CDR3 bases read: TGTGCCAGCAGCTTGCAGGGGCAAGGAAACACC. Protein sequence: CASSLQGQGNT. The full CDR3 protein is CASSLQGQGNTIYF.

Concerning this clone itself: The read terminates 3 residues ahead of where the CDR3 ends, so the germline J gene completes it. The chain has TRBV19 and TRBJ2-1; 8 bases map to TRBD2. The germline V gene encodes CDR1 LNHDA and CDR2 SQIVND (reference sequence). Trimming removed 3 bases from V and 9 bases from J; junction bases left unmatched: 13. The CDR3 spans 16 residues. The covered CDR3 bases are TGTGCCAGTAGTATTGCCGGGGGGGCCAATCTCCCTGAG. It specifies CASSIAGGANLPE. The full CDR3 reads CASSIAGGANLPEQFF.